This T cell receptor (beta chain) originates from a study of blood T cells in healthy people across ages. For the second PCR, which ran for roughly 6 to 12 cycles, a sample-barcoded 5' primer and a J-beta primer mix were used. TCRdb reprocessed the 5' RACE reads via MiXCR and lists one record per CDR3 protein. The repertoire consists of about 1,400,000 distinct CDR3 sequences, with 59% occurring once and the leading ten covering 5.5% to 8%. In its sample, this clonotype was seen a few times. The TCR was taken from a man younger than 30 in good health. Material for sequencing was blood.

The CDR3 DNA reads as TGCAGTGCTAGAGATACTAGCGGGACTCAAGCCCCCACAGATACGCAGTATTTT. Translation: CSARDTSGTQAPTDTQYF. The rearrangement links TRBV20-1 to TRBJ2-3; TRBD2 aligns across 10 bases. J lost 2 bases, V lost 0 bases, and 11 bases had no gene match. This CDR3 comprises 18 residues. Germline V gives CDR1 DFQATT, CDR2 SNEGSKA (reference sequence).